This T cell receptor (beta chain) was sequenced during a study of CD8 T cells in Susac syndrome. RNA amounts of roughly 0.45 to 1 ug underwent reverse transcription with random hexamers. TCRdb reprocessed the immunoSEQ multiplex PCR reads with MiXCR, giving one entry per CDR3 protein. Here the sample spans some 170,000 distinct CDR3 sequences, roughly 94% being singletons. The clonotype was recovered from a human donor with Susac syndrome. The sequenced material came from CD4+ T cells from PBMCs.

CDR3 protein: CSAIYAPGNTGELFF. The DNA for the CDR3 is TGCAGTGCTATTTACGCTCCGGGGAACACCGGGGAGCTGTTTTTT. The V gene is TRBV20-1, the J gene TRBJ2-2; D is ambiguous. Germline CDR1 reads DFQATT; CDR2 reads SNEGSKA (reference sequence). The CDR3 consists of 15 residues. Deletions cut 4 bases from V and 1 base from J, with 13 bases between.